This T cell receptor (beta chain) is drawn from a study of T cell responses to AZD1222 COVID-19 vaccine (dated by TCRdb to the early 2020s). Regarding the research as a whole: AZD1222 recipients whose second dose came at about 4 weeks and those whose second dose came at about 12 weeks were combined into one group, since spike-specific TCR depth and breadth did not differ between the two schedules. A total of 230 to 250 trial participants underwent TCR sequencing, of whom 207 had received two doses of AZD1222 and around 25 had received two doses of the MenACWY control vaccine. Trial participants were enrolled by age into subgroups of 18-55, 56-69 and 70-plus years, and roughly 160, 29 and 62 TCR-sequenced participants, respectively, were included in these subgroups.

On this clone: It lacks a known antigen. Per-base quality was not reported, and no clone a single base away is much larger than it.

Explained via the paper, the time point label denotes: baseline before first vaccination. Vaccinee samples came from UK trials COV001 and COV002, including a single-blind randomized controlled phase 2/3 trial of AZD1222 (ChAdOx1 nCoV-19) in healthy adults. Trial participant PBMC samples were collected at day 0 and day 28 after the second dose for TCRbeta chain sequencing. The germline ends are 14 bases apart after V is trimmed by 4 bases and J by 4 bases. The CDR3 starts with the cysteine, ends with the phenylalanine, and has 15 residues. Only the CDR3 DNA stays, 45 bases, in frame from base 1. The germline V gene provides CDR1 SGHRS and CDR2 YFSETQ. The CDR3 regions of human TCRbeta chains were analyzed by immunosequencing. The paper's data handling went like this. TCRs in the repertoires were compared against a reference library of SARS-CoV-2-specific TCRs that had been generated with the MIRA antigen-specificity platform. Breadth was defined as the fraction of unique TCRs that were SARS-CoV-2-associated, and depth was defined as the fraction of total T cells that were SARS-CoV-2-associated. Using the MIRA data, each spike-specific TCR was assigned both to the spike region to which the TCR was reactive and to a CD4 or CD8 class. Log10-transformed breadth and depth values were compared by one-way ANOVA with Sidak's multiple comparisons tests. The table comes from immuneACCESS by way of TCRdb, which keeps in-frame sequences with V and J called. Part of the clones is missing from these tables; in studies checked, under half for an unresolved V gene and the rest for unknown reasons. That table furnishes V, J and clone size, whereas the DNA furnished D and trimming. The sample profile shows around 99,000 clones; roughly 87% of them were found once. About 5.2% of the sample belongs to the ten largest clones.

Summary of the overall study and its limitations: Because no samples from the day 14 peak response were available, repertoires could be characterized only after the peak T cell response. Conclusions about previously exposed vaccinees are limited because only 6 or 7 AZD1222 recipients were SARS-CoV-2 seropositive at baseline. Reportedly, almost half of the unique spike-specific TCRs recognized epitopes lying outside the regions that are mutated in the B.1.351 and B.1.1.7 variants. Spike-specific TCR breadth and depth rose significantly after two AZD1222 doses compared with day 0 and with MenACWY recipients. The 56-69-year group was small, and its depth increase did not reach significance, likely because of low power. Most participants were white British and females outnumbered males, and the authors suggested that clonal diversity may have been underestimated. The whole spike protein was spanned by vaccine-associated CD4 TCRs, and dominant responses were seen in regions 160-218 and 743-854.

The chain couples TRBV5-1 to TRBJ1-4; the D gene is perhaps TRBD1, from 6 matching bases. This specimen consisted of peripheral blood, obtained on day 0 of AZD1222 vaccination. The sequence derives from an adult in good health. The DNA is TGCGCCAGCAGCCGTACGACACAGGGTAATGAAAAACTGTTTTTT. It specifies CASSRTTQGNEKLFF.